This T cell receptor (beta chain) was documented in a study of control samples from healthy donors and cancer patients. Method: immunoSEQ multiplex PCR; TCRdb's copy keeps in-frame clones and lacks some. This table holds tens of thousands of clones, 87% found once. CDR3 length equals 13 residues. The V gene lost 3 bases and the J gene lost 4 bases, with 12 bases spanning the gap. Germline V gene data show CDR1 as SQVTM and CDR2 as ANQGSEA. The sample was PBMCs. The sequence was obtained from a woman between 50 and 59 years old with head and neck cancer. The chain recombines TRBV29-1 with TRBJ2-5; weak D call: TRBD1 (7 bases). The CDR3 sequence is CSVDRGVVETQYF. The CDR3 DNA is TGCAGCGTTGACAGGGGGGTGGTAGAGACCCAGTACTTC.